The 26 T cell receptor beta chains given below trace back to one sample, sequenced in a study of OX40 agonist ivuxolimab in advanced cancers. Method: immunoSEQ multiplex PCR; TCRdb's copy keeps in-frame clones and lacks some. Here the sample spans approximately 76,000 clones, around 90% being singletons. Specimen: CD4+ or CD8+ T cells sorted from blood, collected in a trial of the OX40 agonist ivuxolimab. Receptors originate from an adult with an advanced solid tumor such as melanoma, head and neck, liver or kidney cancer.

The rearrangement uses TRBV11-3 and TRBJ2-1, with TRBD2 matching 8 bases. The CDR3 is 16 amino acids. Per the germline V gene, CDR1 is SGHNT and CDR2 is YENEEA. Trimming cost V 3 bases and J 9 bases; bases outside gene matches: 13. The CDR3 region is CASSLGGGAGEAEQFF. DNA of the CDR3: TGTGCCAGCAGCTTGGGCGGGGGAGCGGGAGAGGCTGAGCAGTTCTTC.

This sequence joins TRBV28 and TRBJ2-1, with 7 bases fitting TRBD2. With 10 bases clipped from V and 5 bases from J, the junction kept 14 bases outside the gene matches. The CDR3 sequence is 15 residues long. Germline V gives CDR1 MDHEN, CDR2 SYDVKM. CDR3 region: CATTVGVAGDNEQFF. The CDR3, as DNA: TGTGCCACCACAGTCGGGGTAGCGGGCGACAATGAGCAGTTCTTC.

The CDR3 bases are TGTGCCAGCGGACAGGCAAACTCCTACGAGCAGTACTTC. This codes for CASGQANSYEQYF. This chain connects TRBV25-1 to TRBJ2-7; TRBD1 matches at 7 bases. Trimming cost V 8 bases and J 0 bases; bases outside gene matches: 4. The CDR3 sequence is 13 residues long. In germline, CDR1 is MGHDK, CDR2 SYGVNS.

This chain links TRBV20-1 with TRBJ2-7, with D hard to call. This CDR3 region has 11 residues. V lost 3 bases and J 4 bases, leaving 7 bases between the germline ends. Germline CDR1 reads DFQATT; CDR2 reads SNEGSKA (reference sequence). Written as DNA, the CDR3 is TGCAGTGCTAGGGGTGGTTACGAGCAGTACTTC. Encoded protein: CSARGGYEQYF.

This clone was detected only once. CDR3 residues: CASSIMDREQFF. The CDR3, as DNA: TGTGCCAGCAGCATAATGGACAGGGAGCAGTTCTTC. The rearrangement uses TRBV7-9 and TRBJ2-1; 7 bases are a match to TRBD1. V trimming: 5 bases; J trimming: 10 bases; junction bases outside the gene matches: 5. The CDR3 runs to 12 residues. Germline CDR1 SEHNR, CDR2 FQNEAQ (reference sequence).

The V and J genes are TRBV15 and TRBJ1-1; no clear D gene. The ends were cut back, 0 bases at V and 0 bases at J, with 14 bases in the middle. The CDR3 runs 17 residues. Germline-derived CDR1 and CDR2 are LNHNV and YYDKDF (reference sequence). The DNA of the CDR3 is TGTGCCACCAGCAGAGATGTGAGGGTGGCAGTGAACACTGAAGCTTTCTTT. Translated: CATSRDVRVAVNTEAFF.

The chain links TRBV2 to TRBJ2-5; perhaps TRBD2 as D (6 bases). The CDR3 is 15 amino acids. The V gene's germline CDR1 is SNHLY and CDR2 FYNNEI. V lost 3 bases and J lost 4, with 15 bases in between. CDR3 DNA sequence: TGTGCCAGCAGTGATGAAGGAGGGGCTGGAGAGACCCAGTACTTC. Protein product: CASSDEGGAGETQYF.

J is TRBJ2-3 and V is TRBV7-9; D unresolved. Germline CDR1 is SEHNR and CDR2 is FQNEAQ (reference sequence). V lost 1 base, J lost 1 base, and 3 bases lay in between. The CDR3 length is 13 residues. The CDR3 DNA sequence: TGTGCCAGCAGCTTAGGCGGCACAGATACGCAGTATTTT. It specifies CASSLGGTDTQYF.

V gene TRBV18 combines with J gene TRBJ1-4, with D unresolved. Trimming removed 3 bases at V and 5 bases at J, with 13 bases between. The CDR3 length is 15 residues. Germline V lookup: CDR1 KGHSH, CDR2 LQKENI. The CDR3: CASSPAPEENEKLFF. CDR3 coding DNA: TGTGCCAGCTCACCGGCCCCGGAGGAAAATGAAAAACTGTTTTTT.

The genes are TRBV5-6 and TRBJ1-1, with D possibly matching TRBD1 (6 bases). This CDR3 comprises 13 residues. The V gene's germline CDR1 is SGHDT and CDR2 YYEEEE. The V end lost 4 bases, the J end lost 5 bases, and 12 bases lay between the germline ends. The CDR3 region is CASSLEGVTEAFF. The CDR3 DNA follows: TGTGCCAGCAGCCTGGAGGGGGTGACTGAAGCTTTCTTT.

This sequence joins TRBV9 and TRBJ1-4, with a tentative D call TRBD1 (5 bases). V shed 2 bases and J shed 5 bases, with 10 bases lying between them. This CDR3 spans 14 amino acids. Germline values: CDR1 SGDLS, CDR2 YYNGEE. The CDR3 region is CASSVQGGNEKLFF. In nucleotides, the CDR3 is TGTGCCAGCAGCGTTCAGGGTGGGAATGAAAAACTGTTTTTT. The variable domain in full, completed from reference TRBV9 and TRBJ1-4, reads DSGVTQTPKHLITATGQRVTLRCSPRSGDLSVYWYQQSLDQGLQFLIQYYNGEERAKGNILERFSAQQFPDLHSELNLSSLELGDSALYFCASSVQGGNEKLFFGSGTQLSVL.

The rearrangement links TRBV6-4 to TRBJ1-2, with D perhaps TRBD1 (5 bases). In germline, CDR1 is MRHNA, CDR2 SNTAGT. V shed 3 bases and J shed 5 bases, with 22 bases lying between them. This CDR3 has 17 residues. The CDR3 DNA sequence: TGTGCCAGCAGTGATCAGTTGGGCAGGGACGGAGTATATGGCTACACCTTC. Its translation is CASSDQLGRDGVYGYTF.

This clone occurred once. The CDR3 DNA sequence: TGTGCCAGCAGCATAGGGGGCGCGGGGGAGACCCAGTACTTC. Protein: CASSIGGAGETQYF. The V gene is TRBV5-4, the J gene TRBJ2-5; a possible D gene is TRBD1 (7 bases). The CDR3 runs 14 residues. Germline-derived CDR1 and CDR2 are SGHNT and YYREEE (reference sequence). Trimming shortened V by 4 bases and J by 5 bases, and 15 bases separated the two germline ends.

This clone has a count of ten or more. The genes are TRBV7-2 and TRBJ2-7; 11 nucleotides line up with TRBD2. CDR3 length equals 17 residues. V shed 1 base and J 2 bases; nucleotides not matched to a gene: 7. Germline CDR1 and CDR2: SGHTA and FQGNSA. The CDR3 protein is CASSLELLAGVPYEQYF. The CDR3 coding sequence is TGTGCCAGCAGCTTAGAATTACTAGCGGGAGTTCCCTACGAGCAGTACTTC.

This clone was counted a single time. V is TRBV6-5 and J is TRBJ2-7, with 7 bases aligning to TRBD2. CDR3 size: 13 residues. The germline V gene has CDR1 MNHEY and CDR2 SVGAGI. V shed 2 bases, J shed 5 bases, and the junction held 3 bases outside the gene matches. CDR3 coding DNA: TGTGCCAGCAGTTACGGGGGAGGGGACGAGCAGTACTTC. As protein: CASSYGGGDEQYF.

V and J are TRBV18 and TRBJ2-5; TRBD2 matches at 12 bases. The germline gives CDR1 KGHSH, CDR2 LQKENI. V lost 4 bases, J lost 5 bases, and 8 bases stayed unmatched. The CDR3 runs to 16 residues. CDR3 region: CASSRGASGRVETQYF. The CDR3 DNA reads TGTGCCAGCTCACGCGGAGCTAGCGGGAGGGTGGAGACCCAGTACTTC.

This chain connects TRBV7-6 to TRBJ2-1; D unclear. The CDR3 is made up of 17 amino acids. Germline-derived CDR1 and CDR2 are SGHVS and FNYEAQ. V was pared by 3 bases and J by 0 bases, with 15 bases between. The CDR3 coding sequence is TGTGCCAGCAGCTTGAGCTGGCCACAGAGCTCCTACAATGAGCAGTTCTTC. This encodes CASSLSWPQSSYNEQFF.

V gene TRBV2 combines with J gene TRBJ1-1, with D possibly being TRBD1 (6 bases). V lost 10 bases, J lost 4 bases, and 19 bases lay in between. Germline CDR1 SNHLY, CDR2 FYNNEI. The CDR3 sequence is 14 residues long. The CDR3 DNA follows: TGTGCCATCGGACCGGGACAACAAGCCACTGAAGCTTTCTTT. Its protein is CAIGPGQQATEAFF.

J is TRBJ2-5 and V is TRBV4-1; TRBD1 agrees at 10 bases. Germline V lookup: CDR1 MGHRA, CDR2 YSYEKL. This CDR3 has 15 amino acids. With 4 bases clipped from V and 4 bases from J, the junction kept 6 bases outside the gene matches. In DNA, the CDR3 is TGCGCCAGCAGCCGCGGACAGGGGGATGTAGAGACCCAGTACTTC. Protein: CASSRGQGDVETQYF.

The CDR3 region is CASTRGLAGYYNEQFF. The CDR3 nucleotides read TGTGCCAGCACCCGGGGACTAGCGGGCTATTACAATGAGCAGTTCTTC. The chain recombines TRBV14 with TRBJ2-1; 12 nucleotides line up with TRBD2. Germline V CDR1 and CDR2: SGHDN, FVKESK. J was trimmed by 4 bases and V by 7 bases; bases with no gene match: 8. The CDR3 spans 16 residues.

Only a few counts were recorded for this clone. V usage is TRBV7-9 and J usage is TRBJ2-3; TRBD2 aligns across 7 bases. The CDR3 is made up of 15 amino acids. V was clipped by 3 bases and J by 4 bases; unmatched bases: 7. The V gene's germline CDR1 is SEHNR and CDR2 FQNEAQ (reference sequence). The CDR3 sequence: CASSFLGGRADTQYF. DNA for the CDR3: TGTGCCAGCAGCTTCCTCGGGGGGAGGGCAGATACGCAGTATTTT. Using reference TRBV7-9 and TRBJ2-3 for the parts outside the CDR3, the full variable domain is DTGVSQNPRHKITKRGQNVTFRCDPISEHNRLYWYRQTLGQGPEFLTYFQNEAQLEKSRLLSDRFSAERPKGSFSTLEIQRTEQGDSAMYLCASSFLGGRADTQYFGPGTRLTVL.

The CDR3 here is CASSLVIGQTNTEAFF. The CDR3 coding sequence is TGTGCCAGCAGTTTAGTAATAGGACAGACGAACACTGAAGCTTTCTTT. This chain joins TRBV27 and TRBJ1-1; D perhaps matches TRBD1 (6 bases). CDR1 MNHEY and CDR2 SMNVEV come from the germline V gene (reference sequence). Trimming shortened V by 2 bases and J by 1 base, and 14 bases separated the two germline ends. The length of the CDR3 is 16 residues.

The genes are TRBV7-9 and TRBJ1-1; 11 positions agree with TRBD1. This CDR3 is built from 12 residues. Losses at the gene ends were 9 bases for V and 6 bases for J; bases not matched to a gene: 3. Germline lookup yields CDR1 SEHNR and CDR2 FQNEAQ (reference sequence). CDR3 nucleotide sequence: TGTGCCAGTAGGGGACAGGGGGCTGAAGCTTTCTTT. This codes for CASRGQGAEAFF.

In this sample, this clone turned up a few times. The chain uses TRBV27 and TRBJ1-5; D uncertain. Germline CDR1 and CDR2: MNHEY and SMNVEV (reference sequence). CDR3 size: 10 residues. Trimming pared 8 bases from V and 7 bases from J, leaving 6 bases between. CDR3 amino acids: CASGRQPQHF. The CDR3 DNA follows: TGTGCCAGCGGGAGACAGCCCCAGCATTTT.

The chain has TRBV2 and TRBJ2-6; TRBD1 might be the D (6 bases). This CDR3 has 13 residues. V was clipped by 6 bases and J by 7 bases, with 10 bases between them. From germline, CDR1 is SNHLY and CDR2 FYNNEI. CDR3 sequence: CASRSRGANVLTF. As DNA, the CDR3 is TGTGCCAGCAGGTCCAGGGGAGCCAACGTCCTGACTTTC.

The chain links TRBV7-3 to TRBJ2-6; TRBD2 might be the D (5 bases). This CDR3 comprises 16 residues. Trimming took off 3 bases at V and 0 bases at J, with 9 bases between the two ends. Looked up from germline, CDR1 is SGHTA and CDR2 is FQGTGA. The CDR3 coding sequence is TGTGCCAGCAGCTTCGGGGTTTCCTCTGGGGCCAACGTCCTGACTTTC. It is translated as CASSFGVSSGANVLTF. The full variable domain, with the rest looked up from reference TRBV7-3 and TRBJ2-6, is GAGVSQTPSNKVTEKGKYVELRCDPISGHTALYWYRQSLGQGPEFLIYFQGTGAADDSGLPNDRFFAVRPEGSVSTLKIQRTERGDSAVYLCASSFGVSSGANVLTFGAGSRLTVL.